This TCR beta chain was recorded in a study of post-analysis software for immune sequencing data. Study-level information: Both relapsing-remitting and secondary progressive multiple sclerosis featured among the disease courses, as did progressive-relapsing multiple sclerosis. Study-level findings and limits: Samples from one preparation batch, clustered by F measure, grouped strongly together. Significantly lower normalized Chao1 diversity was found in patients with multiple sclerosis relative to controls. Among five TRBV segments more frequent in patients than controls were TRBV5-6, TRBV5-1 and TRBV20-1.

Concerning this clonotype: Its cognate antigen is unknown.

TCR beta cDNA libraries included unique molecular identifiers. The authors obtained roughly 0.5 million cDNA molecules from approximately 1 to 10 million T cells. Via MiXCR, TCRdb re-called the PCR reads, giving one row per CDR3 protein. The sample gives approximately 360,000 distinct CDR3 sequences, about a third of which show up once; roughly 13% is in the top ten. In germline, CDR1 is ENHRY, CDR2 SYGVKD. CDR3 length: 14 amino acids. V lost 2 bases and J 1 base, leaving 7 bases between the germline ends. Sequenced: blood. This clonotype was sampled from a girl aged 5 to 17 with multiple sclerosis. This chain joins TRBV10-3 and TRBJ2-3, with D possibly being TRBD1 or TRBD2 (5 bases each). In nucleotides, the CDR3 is TGTGCCATCAGTGAGAGGGGAGGCACAGATACGCAGTATTTT. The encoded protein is CAISERGGTDTQYF.